A single sample gave rise to the 20 T cell receptor beta chains below, sequenced in a study of early T cells in non-severe SARS-CoV-2 infection. A single record per CDR3 protein comes from TCRdb applying MiXCR to the 5' RACE reads. The table shows around 53,000 distinct CDR3 sequences, with 6.5% to 9.5% occurring only once. Sequencing was carried out using whole blood. Every receptor here comes from an adult who was a healthcare worker with PCR-confirmed SARS-CoV-2 infection or an uninfected control (not recorded which).

The chain carries TRBV5-4 and TRBJ2-5; D remains unclear. The germline V and J ends were trimmed by 5 bases and 4 bases, with 18 bases remaining between them. This CDR3 comprises 15 residues. Germline-derived CDR1 and CDR2 are SGHNT and YYREEE (reference sequence). CDR3 in amino acids: CASSYRTAIGETQYF. The CDR3, as DNA: TGTGCCAGCAGTTACCGCACAGCGATAGGAGAGACCCAGTACTTC.

This clonotype was counted ten times or more. This sequence joins TRBV2 and TRBJ1-2; TRBD1 matches at 9 bases. The CDR3 loop spans 14 amino acids. The germline gives CDR1 SNHLY, CDR2 FYNNEI. Trimming at V came to 6 bases and at J to 8 bases, leaving 10 bases not matched to a gene. CDR3 loop: CASRPNWTGEGYTF. In nucleotides, the CDR3 is TGTGCCAGCAGGCCTAACTGGACAGGGGAAGGCTACACCTTC.

This clonotype appeared many times. The V call is TRBV28, the J call TRBJ1-2; tentatively, D is TRBD1 (5 bases). The V end was cut by 3 bases, the J end by 5 bases, with 13 bases between. This CDR3 contains 14 residues. Germline CDR1 and CDR2: MDHEN and SYDVKM. CDR3 DNA: TGTGCCAGCAGTTTGATACAGGAGTTATATGGCTACACCTTC. Translated: CASSLIQELYGYTF.

This clonotype was recorded many times. The rearrangement joins TRBV4-3 to TRBJ2-3; no reliable D call. Per the germline V gene, CDR1 is LGHNA and CDR2 is YSLEER. The germline V and J ends were trimmed by 4 bases and 0 bases, with 11 bases remaining between them. The CDR3 covers 15 residues. CDR3 nucleotides: TGCGCCAGCAGCCCACAAGATGATAGCACAGATACGCAGTATTTT. Its protein is CASSPQDDSTDTQYF.

This clonotype was picked up a small number of times. This rearrangement joins TRBV19 to TRBJ1-2, with TRBD1 as a possible D gene (5 bases). The germline CDR1 and CDR2 sequences are LNHDA and SQIVND (reference sequence). V lost 7 bases and J lost 6, with 15 bases in between. The CDR3 covers 13 residues. CDR3 protein: CASTMGGSNGYTF. DNA of the CDR3: TGTGCCAGTACCATGGGGGGATCTAATGGCTACACCTTC.

This clonotype was picked up many times. J is TRBJ1-2 and V is TRBV5-6; TRBD1 agrees at 7 bases. CDR1 is SGHDT, CDR2 YYEEEE, per germline. The CDR3 extends over 14 amino acids. Losses at the gene ends were 4 bases for V and 1 base for J; bases not matched to a gene: 4. This CDR3 is CASSGDSFNYGYTF. CDR3 coding DNA: TGTGCCAGCAGCGGGGACAGCTTTAACTATGGCTACACCTTC. The whole variable domain, remainder taken from reference TRBV5-6 and TRBJ1-2, is DAGVTQSPTHLIKTRGQQVTLRCSPKSGHDTVSWYQQALGQGPQFIFQYYEEEERQRGNFPDRFSGHQFPNYSSELNVNALLLGDSALYLCASSGDSFNYGYTFGSGTRLTVV.

The sample holds many counts of this clonotype. The gene calls are TRBV12-3 or TRBV12-4 and TRBJ2-7, with D possibly being TRBD1 (6 bases). This CDR3 is 14 amino acids long. V shed 2 bases and J shed 2 bases, with 10 bases lying between them. CDR3 residues: CASSLLTGPYEQYF. DNA for the CDR3: TGTGCCAGCAGTTTATTGACAGGCCCCTACGAGCAGTACTTC.

The chain links TRBV29-1 to TRBJ1-2; D is perhaps TRBD1 (5 bases). V was pared by 3 bases and J by 3 bases, with 11 bases between. This CDR3 has 13 amino acids. Germline loops: CDR1 SQVTM, CDR2 ANQGSEA. CDR3 sequence: CSVESGPDYGYTF. CDR3 coding DNA: TGCAGCGTTGAGTCAGGGCCCGACTATGGCTACACCTTC.

The gene calls are TRBV7-6 and TRBJ2-2; no clear D gene. This CDR3 spans 13 amino acids. Germline CDR1 SGHVS, CDR2 FNYEAQ. Trimming cost V 1 base and J 6 bases, with 6 bases left between them. The CDR3 sequence is CASSLGRSGELFF. The CDR3 nucleotides are TGTGCCAGCAGCTTAGGCAGGTCCGGGGAGCTGTTTTTT.

This clonotype was observed many times. CDR3 DNA: TGTGCCAGCAGGGGACCGGGACAGGACTATGGCTACACCTTC. It encodes CASRGPGQDYGYTF. The chain joins TRBV9 to TRBJ1-2; 8 bases match TRBD1. J was trimmed by 3 bases and V by 5 bases; bases with no gene match: 6. The CDR3 extends over 14 amino acids. Germline CDR1 is SGDLS and CDR2 is YYNGEE.

The V call is TRBV10-3, the J call TRBJ2-5; D is perhaps TRBD1 (6 bases). The V gene's germline CDR1 is ENHRY and CDR2 SYGVKD. There are 15 residues in the CDR3. Trimming took off 4 bases at V and 8 bases at J, with 20 bases between the two ends. The chain's CDR3 is CAISGSALRGGTQYF. Here the CDR3 DNA reads TGTGCCATCAGTGGTTCGGCCCTTCGAGGGGGAACCCAGTACTTC.

This clonotype was counted at least ten times. The chain recombines TRBV4-1 with TRBJ2-3; D is tentatively TRBD1 or TRBD2 (5 bases each). From germline, CDR1 is MGHRA and CDR2 YSYEKL. This CDR3 has 16 residues. The ends were cut back, 3 bases at V and 2 bases at J, with 15 bases in the middle. The CDR3 sequence: CASSHIRDLNTDTQYF. The CDR3 DNA reads as TGCGCCAGCAGCCATATCCGGGACCTTAACACAGATACGCAGTATTTT.

V and J are TRBV28 and TRBJ2-7; 8 bases align to TRBD2. Germline assignment: CDR1 MDHEN and CDR2 SYDVKM. J lost 2 bases, V lost 2 bases, and 8 bases had no gene match. The CDR3 runs to 16 residues. The CDR3 DNA reads TGTGCCAGCAGTTTAGGGGCGGGGGGTTTAACCTACGAGCAGTACTTC. This encodes CASSLGAGGLTYEQYF.

This clonotype was seen a handful of times. This chain links TRBV7-9 with TRBJ2-3; 7 nucleotides agree with TRBD2. Germline V gene sequence: CDR1 SEHNR, CDR2 FQNEAQ (reference sequence). This CDR3 contains 14 residues. V trimming: 5 bases; J trimming: 4 bases; junction bases outside the gene matches: 6. CDR3 loop: CASSRVGLADTQYF. The CDR3 region has the DNA TGTGCCAGCAGCCGCGTAGGACTAGCAGATACGCAGTATTTT.

This clonotype was detected ten times or more. The chain links TRBV5-6 to TRBJ1-2; D unresolved. From germline, CDR1 is SGHDT and CDR2 YYEEEE. V shed 0 bases and J shed 1 base, with 13 bases lying between them. This CDR3 spans 16 amino acids. This chain's CDR3 is CASSLVRRSNNYGYTF. In DNA form, the CDR3 reads TGTGCCAGCAGCTTGGTGCGTCGAAGCAATAACTATGGCTACACCTTC.

There are many counts of this clonotype. The rearrangement joins TRBV9 to TRBJ1-5, with TRBD1 identical over 8 bases. Germline V lookup: CDR1 SGDLS, CDR2 YYNGEE. The CDR3 sequence is 14 residues long. The trim removed 4 bases at V and 5 bases at J, leaving 5 bases unmatched. In nucleotides, the CDR3 is TGTGCCAGCAGCAACGGACAGGGCGATCAGCCCCAGCATTTT. It yields the protein CASSNGQGDQPQHF.

By sample share, this clonotype is medium-sized. The chain recombines TRBV28 with TRBJ2-1; 7 bases map to TRBD2. V was clipped by 5 bases and J by 8 bases; unmatched bases: 12. This CDR3 comprises 15 residues. Germline V gene sequence: CDR1 MDHEN, CDR2 SYDVKM. CDR3 sequence: CASSPSGGVVHEQFF. For the CDR3, the DNA is TGTGCCAGCAGTCCTAGCGGAGGGGTGGTCCATGAGCAGTTCTTC. Variable domain in full (rest from reference TRBV28 and TRBJ2-1): DVKVTQSSRYLVKRTGEKVFLECVQDMDHENMFWYRQDPGLGLRLIYFSYDVKMKEKGDIPEGYSVSREKKERFSLILESASTNQTSMYLCASSPSGGVVHEQFFGPGTRLTVL.

This clonotype showed up many times. The DNA for the CDR3 is TGTGCCAGCAAAGTAGCGGGGAACACCGGGGAGCTGTTTTTT. It yields the protein CASKVAGNTGELFF. The rearrangement links TRBV27 to TRBJ2-2; 7 bases are shared with TRBD2. Losses at the gene ends were 7 bases for V and 1 base for J; bases not matched to a gene: 3. This CDR3 contains 14 residues. Germline assignment: CDR1 MNHEY and CDR2 SMNVEV (reference sequence).

This clonotype was detected ten times or more. As DNA, the CDR3 is TGCAGTGCTAGGCGTAGCGAATCTAGCACAGATACGCAGTATTTT. It yields the protein CSARRSESSTDTQYF. The chain couples TRBV20-1 to TRBJ2-3; TRBD2 is a possible D gene (5 bases). The CDR3 runs 15 residues. CDR1 is DFQATT, CDR2 SNEGSKA, per germline (reference sequence). V shed 3 bases and J shed 0 bases, with 13 bases lying between them.

This clonotype was seen repeatedly, ten times or more. The chain couples TRBV4-3 to TRBJ1-1; D remains unclear. CDR1 and CDR2 from the germline V gene are LGHNA and YSLEER. The CDR3 is 14 residues long. V lost 3 bases and J lost 1, with 9 bases in between. For the CDR3, the DNA is TGCGCCAGCAGCCAGGACCGATCGAACACTGAAGCTTTCTTT. Its protein is CASSQDRSNTEAFF.